This entry lists 8 T cell receptor beta chains sequenced from one sample in a study of a mutant IDH1 vaccine in newly diagnosed glioma. For these TCRs, the target antigens are not known. Time point noted: week 35, safety follow-up. With topical imiquimod, each dose of the vaccine consisted of 300 ug of mutant IDH1 20-mer peptide. Sequencing used immunoSEQ multiplex PCR; TCRdb keeps in-frame clones, though not all of them. This table holds 25,000 to 40,000 clones, 65% to 85% found once. The sample was PBMCs, taken from a glioma patient whose treatment included an IDH1 peptide vaccine. All receptors come from a woman aged 30 to 39 with glioma. Some clones in this sample may be carry-over from other donors' samples.

The V gene is TRBV7-9, the J gene TRBJ2-3; D is unclear. V was shortened by 5 bases and J by 6 bases, with 12 bases between the two germline ends. In germline, CDR1 is SEHNR, CDR2 FQNEAQ (reference sequence). The CDR3 totals 13 residues. CDR3 in amino acids: CASSPRRIDTQYF. The DNA for the CDR3 is TGTGCCAGCAGCCCCCGACGGATTGATACGCAGTATTTT.

The genes are TRBV5-6 and TRBJ2-1, with no clear D. V dropped 0 bases and J dropped 9 bases, with 10 bases sitting between them. The germline V gene has CDR1 SGHDT and CDR2 YYEEEE. The CDR3 runs to 13 residues. The CDR3 region has the DNA TGTGCCAGCAGCTTGGGAGGAGTAGGTGAGCAGTTCTTC. Its translation is CASSLGGVGEQFF.

This clone appeared once. The CDR3 DNA reads TGTGCCAGCAGCCCTAGAGGGCTAGCGGGAGTGCTGTACAATGAGCAGTTCTTC. Translating it yields CASSPRGLAGVLYNEQFF. The rearrangement links TRBV7-9 to TRBJ2-1; 10 bases map to TRBD2. The germline gives CDR1 SEHNR, CDR2 FQNEAQ (reference sequence). This CDR3 comprises 18 residues. Losses at the gene ends were 5 bases for V and 4 bases for J; bases not matched to a gene: 14.

This clone was detected only once. This chain joins TRBV5-4 and TRBJ2-6; no clear D. This CDR3 contains 15 residues. Trimming removed 5 bases at V and 1 base at J, with 10 bases between. Germline CDR1 is SGHNT and CDR2 is YYREEE (reference sequence). The CDR3 reads CASRPIGSGANVLTF. The CDR3 DNA is TGTGCCAGCAGGCCGATCGGGTCTGGGGCCAACGTCCTGACTTTC.

The chain joins TRBV25-1 to TRBJ1-3; 7 nucleotides agree with TRBD1. Germline assignment: CDR1 MGHDK and CDR2 SYGVNS. CDR3 length: 15 residues. The ends lost 8 bases at V and 0 bases at J; junction bases unmatched: 7. CDR3 nucleotides: TGTGCCAGCGGATTGGACAGGCCCTCTGGAAACACCATATATTTT. As protein: CASGLDRPSGNTIYF.

The chain uses TRBV6-6 and TRBJ2-7; D not certain. Germline CDR1 is MNHNY and CDR2 is SVGAGI (reference sequence). This CDR3 contains 13 residues. Trimming removed 7 bases from V and 3 bases from J, with 13 bases in between. The CDR3: CASKADLFYEQYF. CDR3 bases: TGTGCCAGCAAGGCCGACCTTTTCTACGAGCAGTACTTC.

This chain uses TRBV29-1 with TRBJ1-1; a weak D match, TRBD1 (5 bases). The CDR3 has 14 amino acids. Trimming left V 4 bases short and J 2 bases short, with 14 bases between. Germline CDR1 SQVTM, CDR2 ANQGSEA. The CDR3 sequence is CSVVGQGTNTEAFF. The CDR3 bases are TGCAGCGTTGTGGGGCAGGGAACCAACACTGAAGCTTTCTTT. Full variable domain (remainder filled in from reference TRBV29-1 and TRBJ1-1): SAVISQKPSRDICQRGTSLTIQCQVDSQVTMMFWYRQQPGQSLTLIATANQGSEATYESGFVIDKFPISRPNLTFSTLTVSNMSPEDSSIYLCSVVGQGTNTEAFFGQGTRLTVV.

CDR3 coding DNA: TGTGCCAGCAGCGCCGACAGGGTTTACGAGCAGTACTTC. This gives the protein CASSADRVYEQYF. The rearrangement uses TRBV7-9 and TRBJ2-7; 7 nucleotides align to TRBD1. J gave up 4 bases and V 5 bases, and 5 bases lay outside the gene matches. The CDR3 consists of 13 residues. CDR1 is SEHNR and CDR2 is FQNEAQ in the germline V gene (reference sequence).